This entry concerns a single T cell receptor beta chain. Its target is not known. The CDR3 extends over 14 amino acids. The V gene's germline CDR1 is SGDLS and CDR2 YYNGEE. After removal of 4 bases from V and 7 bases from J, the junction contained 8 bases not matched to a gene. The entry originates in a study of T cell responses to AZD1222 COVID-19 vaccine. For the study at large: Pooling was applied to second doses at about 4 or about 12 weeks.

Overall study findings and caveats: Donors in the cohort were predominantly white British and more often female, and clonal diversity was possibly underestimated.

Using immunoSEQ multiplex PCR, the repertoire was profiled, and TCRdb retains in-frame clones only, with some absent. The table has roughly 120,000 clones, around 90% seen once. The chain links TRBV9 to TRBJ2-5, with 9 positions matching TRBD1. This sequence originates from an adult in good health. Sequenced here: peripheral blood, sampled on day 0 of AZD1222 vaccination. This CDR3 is CASSTQGGQGTQYF. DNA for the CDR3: TGTGCCAGCAGCACACAGGGGGGACAGGGGACCCAGTACTTC.